A selection of T cell receptor beta chains follows, all from one sample in a study of CD8+ T cells in alopecia areata. TCRdb's table, derived via immunoSEQ multiplex PCR, lists solely in-frame clones and lacks some. The sample carries 100,000 or so clones, 60% recorded once. The sequenced sample was CD8+ T cells sorted from blood, obtained at approximately week 61, from a patient treated with tofacitinib. The receptors were sampled from a human donor with alopecia areata. The CDR3 runs from the conserved cysteine through the conserved F or W.

v_gene | len | CDR3aa
TRBV5-1 | 13 | CASSLTANQPQHF
TRBV19 | 15 | CASNPTSGRTYEQYF
TRBV6-1 | 15 | CASSLIAGAYNEQFF
TRBV27 | 15 | CASSLRGGGNYGYTF
TRBV7-8 | 13 | CASSLDGQGAGTF
TRBV7-2 | 12 | CASSLVGYEQYF
TRBV13 | 15 | CASSLGENMNTEAFF
TRBV10-3 | 15 | CAITRQDYNTDTQYF
TRBV14 | 17 | CASSQDTLAGETDTQYF
TRBV10-1 | 15 | CASSAGDIPVYEQYF
TRBV19 | 15 | CASSIGTGGNQPQHF
TRBV4-2 | 14 | CASSPREGTGELFF
TRBV30 | 12 | CAWSQGATGYTF
TRBV19 | 15 | CASSPAGGGPTEAFF
TRBV19 | 12 | CASSQGYTEAFF
TRBV9 | 16 | CASSVGQASYNSPLHF
TRBV2 | 11 | CASRGRTEAFF
TRBV6-5 | 13 | CASSYSRNSEQYF
TRBV4-1 | 15 | CASSTRDRVLYGYTF
TRBV5-6 | 13 | CASSYPTGDEQFF
TRBV4-2 | 12 | CASSRGTGEAFF
TRBV4-2 | 18 | CASSQESTSGGHTGELFF
TRBV4-2 | 17 | CASSQDWSGGRGETQYF
TRBV25-1 | 11 | CATYWGPEAFF
TRBV2 | 14 | CASSPGQGYYGYTF
TRBV29-1 | 14 | CSVEGAGPIGEQYF
TRBV21-1 | 15 | CASSTGGGNVEKLFF
TRBV6-4 | 15 | CASLPAGQGCDEQYF
TRBV7-9 | 14 | CASTLGLGNTEAFF
TRBV27 | 15 | CASSPVSGSNQPQHF
TRBV2 | 14 | CASSGFGRGDGYTF
TRBV13 | 19 | CAGLQGRIEGGLSTDTQYF
TRBV11-2 | 15 | CASSSRQGRNTEAFF
TRBV14 | 16 | CASSLGRGRRQETQYF
TRBV29-1 | 13 | CSAPGQGTGELFF
TRBV7-9 | 16 | CASSLFPGASGYEQYF
TRBV7-7 | 15 | CASSQSGTNSYEQYF
TRBV29-1 | 15 | CSVEDLSSRNPEAFF
TRBV5-6 | 13 | CASSFSVPYEQYF
TRBV5-1 | 16 | CASSLGADTPQETQYF
TRBV10-3 | 14 | CAISESWGADIQYF
TRBV27 | 16 | CASSTLTSGGADTQYF
TRBV29-1 | 13 | CSVGGRDSYEQYF
TRBV4-1 | 15 | CASSQVRFSRGELFF
TRBV27 | 16 | CASSSSPAGWTYEQYF
TRBV27 | 11 | CASTLRGEQFF
TRBV11-2 | 16 | CASSLDSGRGRYEQYF
TRBV5-6 | 14 | CASSLPSSYNEQFF
TRBV13 | 10 | CASSGQEQFF
TRBV11-2 | 15 | CASSLGSYSNQPQHF
TRBV6-6 | 16 | CASSPLGGDSGNTIYF
TRBV27 | 16 | CASSPLAGGYYNEQFF
TRBV6-6 | 12 | CASSPTYNEQFF